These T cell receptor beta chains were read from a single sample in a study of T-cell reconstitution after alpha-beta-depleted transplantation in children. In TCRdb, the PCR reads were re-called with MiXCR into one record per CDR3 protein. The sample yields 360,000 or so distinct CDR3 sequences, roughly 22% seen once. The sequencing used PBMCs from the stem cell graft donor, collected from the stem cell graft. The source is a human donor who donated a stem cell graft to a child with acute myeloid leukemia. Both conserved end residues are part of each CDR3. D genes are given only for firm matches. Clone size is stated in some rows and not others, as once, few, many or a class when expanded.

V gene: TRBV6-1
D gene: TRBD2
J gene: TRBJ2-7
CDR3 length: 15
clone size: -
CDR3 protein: CASREILAGSYEQYF
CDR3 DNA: TGTGCCAGCAGAGAAATTCTAGCGGGGAGCTACGAGCAGTACTTC

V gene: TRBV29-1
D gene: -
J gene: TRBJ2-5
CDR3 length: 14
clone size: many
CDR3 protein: CSLGMGGLGETQYF
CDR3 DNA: TGCAGCTTGGGGATGGGGGGCCTAGGAGAGACCCAGTACTTC

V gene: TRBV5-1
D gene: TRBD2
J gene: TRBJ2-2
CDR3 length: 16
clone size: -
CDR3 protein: CASSPRLAGNTGELFF
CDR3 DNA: TGCGCCAGCAGCCCCCGACTAGCGGGTAACACCGGGGAGCTGTTTTTT

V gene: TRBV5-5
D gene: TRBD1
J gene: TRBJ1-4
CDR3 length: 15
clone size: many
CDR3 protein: CASSLPTGTGEKLFF
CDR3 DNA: TGTGCCAGCAGCTTACCGACCGGGACAGGGGAAAAACTGTTTTTT

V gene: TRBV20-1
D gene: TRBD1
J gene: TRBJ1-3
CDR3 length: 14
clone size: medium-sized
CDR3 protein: CSASSGGAAHTIYF
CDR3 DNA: TGCAGTGCTAGTTCAGGGGGCGCGGCACACACCATATATTTT

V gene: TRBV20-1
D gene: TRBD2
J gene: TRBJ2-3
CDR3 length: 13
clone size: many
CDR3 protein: CSTLAASTDTQYF
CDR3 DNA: TGCAGTACACTAGCGGCTAGCACAGATACGCAGTATTTT

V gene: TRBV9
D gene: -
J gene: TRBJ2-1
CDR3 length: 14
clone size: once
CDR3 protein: CASSVKVGGDEQFF
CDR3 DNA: TGTGCCAGCAGCGTGAAAGTGGGTGGGGATGAGCAGTTCTTC

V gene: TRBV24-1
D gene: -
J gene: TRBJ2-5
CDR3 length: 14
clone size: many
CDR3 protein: CATSDTAKKETQYF
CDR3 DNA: TGTGCCACCAGTGATACGGCCAAAAAGGAGACCCAGTACTTC

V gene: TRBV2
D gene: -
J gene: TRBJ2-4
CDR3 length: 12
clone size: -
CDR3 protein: CASSELEYIQYF
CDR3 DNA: TGTGCCAGCAGTGAACTCGAGTACATTCAGTACTTC

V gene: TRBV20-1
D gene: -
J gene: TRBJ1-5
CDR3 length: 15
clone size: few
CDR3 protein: CSTKTGTYSNQPQHF
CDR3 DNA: TGCAGTACTAAGACAGGCACCTATAGCAATCAGCCCCAGCATTTT

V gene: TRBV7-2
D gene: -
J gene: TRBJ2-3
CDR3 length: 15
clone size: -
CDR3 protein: CASSSTRLGTDTQYF
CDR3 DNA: TGTGCCAGCAGCTCGACTAGATTGGGCACAGATACGCAGTATTTT

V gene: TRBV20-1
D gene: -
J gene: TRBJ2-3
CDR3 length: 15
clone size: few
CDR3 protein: CSARESSVSTDTQYF
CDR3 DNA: TGCAGTGCTAGAGAGTCGAGCGTCAGCACAGATACGCAGTATTTT

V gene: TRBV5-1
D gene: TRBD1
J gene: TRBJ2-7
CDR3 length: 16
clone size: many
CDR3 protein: CASSLVTGTGSYEQYF
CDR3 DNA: TGCGCCAGCAGCTTGGTGACCGGGACAGGGTCCTACGAGCAGTACTTC

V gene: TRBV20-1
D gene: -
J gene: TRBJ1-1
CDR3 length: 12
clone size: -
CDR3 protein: CSAREVDDEAFF
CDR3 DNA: TGCAGTGCTAGGGAGGTAGATGATGAAGCTTTCTTT

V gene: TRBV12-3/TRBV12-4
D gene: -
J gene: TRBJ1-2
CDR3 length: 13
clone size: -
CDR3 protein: CASSPRGDRGYTF
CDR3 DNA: TGTGCCAGCAGTCCCCGGGGGGATCGTGGCTACACCTTC

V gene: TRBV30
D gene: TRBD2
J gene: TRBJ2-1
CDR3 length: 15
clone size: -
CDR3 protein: CAWVSGGSSYNEQFF
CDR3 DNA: TGTGCCTGGGTCAGCGGGGGGAGCTCCTACAATGAGCAGTTCTTC

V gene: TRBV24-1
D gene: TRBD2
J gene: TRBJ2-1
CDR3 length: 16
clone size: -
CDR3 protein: CATSDLGGGPGREQFF
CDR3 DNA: TGTGCCACCAGTGATTTGGGGGGAGGGCCAGGGAGAGAGCAGTTCTTC

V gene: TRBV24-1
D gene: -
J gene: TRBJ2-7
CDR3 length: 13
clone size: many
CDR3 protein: CATSPGRNYEQYF
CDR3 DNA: TGTGCCACCAGCCCTGGGCGGAATTACGAGCAGTACTTC

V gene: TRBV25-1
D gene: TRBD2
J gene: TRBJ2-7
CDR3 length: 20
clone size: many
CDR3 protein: CASSERNSGLAGGSSYEQYF
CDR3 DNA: TGTGCCAGCAGTGAAAGGAATTCGGGACTAGCGGGAGGTAGCTCCTACGAGCAGTACTTC

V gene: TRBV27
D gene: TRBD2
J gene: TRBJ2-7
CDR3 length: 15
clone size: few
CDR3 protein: CASRGLAGGTYEQYF
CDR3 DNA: TGTGCCAGCAGGGGACTAGCGGGGGGAACCTACGAGCAGTACTTC

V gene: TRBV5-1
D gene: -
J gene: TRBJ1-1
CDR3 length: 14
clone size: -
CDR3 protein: CASSFPERNTEAFF
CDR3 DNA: TGCGCCAGCAGCTTCCCCGAGCGGAACACTGAAGCTTTCTTT

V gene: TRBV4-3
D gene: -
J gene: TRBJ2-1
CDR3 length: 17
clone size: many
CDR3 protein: CASSQEAGRAYIYEQFF
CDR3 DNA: TGCGCCAGCAGCCAAGAAGCGGGCAGGGCGTACATTTATGAGCAGTTCTTC

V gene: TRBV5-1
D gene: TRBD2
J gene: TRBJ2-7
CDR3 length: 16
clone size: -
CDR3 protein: CASSPALWTSGRALYF
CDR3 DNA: TGCGCCAGCAGCCCCGCCCTTTGGACTAGCGGGAGGGCCCTATACTTC

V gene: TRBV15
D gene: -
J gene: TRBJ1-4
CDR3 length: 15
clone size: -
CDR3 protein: CATSNKGRINEKLFF
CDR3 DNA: TGTGCCACCAGCAATAAAGGGCGGATCAATGAAAAACTGTTTTTT

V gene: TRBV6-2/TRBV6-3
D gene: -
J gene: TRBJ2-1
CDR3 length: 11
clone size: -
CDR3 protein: CASRLTSRQFF
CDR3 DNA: TGTGCCAGCAGACTCACTAGCCGGCAGTTCTTC

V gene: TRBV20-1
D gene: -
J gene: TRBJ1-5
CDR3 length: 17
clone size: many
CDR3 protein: CSARDGERLYSNQPQHF
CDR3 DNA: TGCAGTGCTAGAGATGGCGAACGTCTATATAGCAATCAGCCCCAGCATTTT

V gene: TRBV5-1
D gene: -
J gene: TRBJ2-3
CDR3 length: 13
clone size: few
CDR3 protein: CASSLDPRDTQYF
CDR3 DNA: TGCGCCAGCAGCTTGGACCCACGAGATACGCAGTATTTT